This T cell receptor (beta chain) was sequenced during a study of cytomegalovirus exposure and HLA in healthy donors. Findings of the study overall: The authors assumed roughly uniform sequencing depth across donors for presence/absence analyses.

The sample holds a few counts of this clone. Its antigen is undetermined. The study ran its PCR with 60 Vbeta and 13 Jbeta primers. The repertoire was sequenced with immunoSEQ multiplex PCR; TCRdb's copy has only in-frame clones and lacks some. The table has approximately 150,000 clones, 77% seen once; the top ten hold roughly 7%. Healthy bone marrow donors made up the donors. The sequence was collected from a male donor in good health and CMV-seropositive. What was sequenced was PBMCs.

The CDR3 bases are TGTGCGCTTAGCTCCTACAATGAGCAGTTCTTC. Translating gives CALSSYNEQFF. The V and J genes are TRBV2 and TRBJ2-1; no clear D. The length of the CDR3 is 11 residues. Per germline, CDR1 SNHLY and CDR2 FYNNEI.